This passage covers 8 T cell receptor beta chains from one sample sequenced in a study of T cells in Graves' hyperthyroidism and ophthalmopathy (dated by TCRdb to between 2017 and 2020). Library prep was done by multiplex PCR. The instrument was an Illumina HiSeq 2000. Amplification of TCR beta CDR3 regions was carried out from RNA transcripts. For the first round of RT-PCR on the TCR CDR3, the HTBI primer set was used together with the Qiagen OneStep RT-PCR kit. TCRdb's own reprocessing of the public reads used fastp at Q25 and MiXCR and kept productive beta chains. Every entry covers one CDR3 protein and lists the most common genes and DNA from its rows. Counted in this sample were about 640,000 distinct CDR3 sequences; more than 12% of them appeared once. Approximately 12% of the sample comes from the top ten. The material sequenced was blood. The receptors shown here come from a woman in her fifties or sixties with Graves' ophthalmopathy.

The sample holds many counts of this clonotype. This chain connects TRBV12-3 or TRBV12-4 to TRBJ1-4, with a tentative D call TRBD1 (5 bases). Trimming left V 7 bases short and J 4 bases short, with 13 bases between. This CDR3 is built from 14 residues. The CDR3 protein is CASKDGAGNEKLFF. In DNA, the CDR3 is TGTGCCAGCAAAGACGGGGCCGGTAATGAAAAACTGTTTTTT.

This clonotype appeared a few times. The chain couples TRBV3-1 to TRBJ1-2, with D uncertain. CDR3 length equals 13 residues. The V end was cut by 0 bases, the J end by 4 bases, with 6 bases between. Germline V gene lookup returns CDR1 LGHDT and CDR2 YNNKEL (reference sequence). The CDR3 region is CASSQENRYGYTF. CDR3 nucleotide sequence: TGTGCCAGCAGCCAAGAGAACCGCTATGGCTACACCTTC.

V usage is TRBV20-1 and J usage is TRBJ1-2; 9 nucleotides align to TRBD1. V was clipped by 5 bases and J by 6 bases; unmatched bases: 4. CDR3 length: 12 amino acids. In germline, CDR1 is DFQATT, CDR2 SNEGSKA (reference sequence). Here the CDR3 reads CSAAGQGNGYTF. The CDR3 DNA is TGCAGTGCTGCTGGACAGGGGAATGGCTACACCTTC.

This clonotype was found many times. The V and J genes are TRBV7-2 and TRBJ2-1; 13 bases map to TRBD2. CDR1 is SGHTA and CDR2 is FQGNSA in the germline V gene. J lost 9 bases, V lost 1 base, and 3 bases had no gene match. CDR3 length equals 15 residues. In DNA, the CDR3 is TGTGCCAGCAGCTTAGAACTAGCGGGAGGGCTTGAGCAGTTCTTC. Translation gives CASSLELAGGLEQFF.

This clonotype was counted ten times or more. J is TRBJ2-1 and V is TRBV18, with TRBD2 matching over 10 bases. Losses at the gene ends were 2 bases for V and 4 bases for J; bases not matched to a gene: 8. The germline gives CDR1 KGHSH, CDR2 LQKENI. The length of the CDR3 is 17 residues. CDR3 residues: CASSPIAGGVLYNEQFF. The CDR3 DNA reads TGTGCCAGCTCACCAATAGCGGGAGGTGTATTGTACAATGAGCAGTTCTTC.

This clonotype was counted between two and nine times. V and J are TRBV4-1 and TRBJ2-3; 14 nucleotides line up with TRBD2. Germline values: CDR1 MGHRA, CDR2 YSYEKL. V shed 5 bases and J 7 bases; nucleotides not matched to a gene: 5. The CDR3 spans 15 residues. Here the CDR3 DNA reads TGCGCCAGCAGCTTCGGGACTAGCGGGAGCTATACGCAGTATTTT. Its translation is CASSFGTSGSYTQYF.

This clonotype occurred many times. The rearrangement uses TRBV2 and TRBJ2-7; tentatively, D is TRBD2 (5 bases). Germline CDR1 is SNHLY and CDR2 is FYNNEI. Trimming took 7 bases from V and 3 from J, leaving 13 bases between them. This CDR3 is 13 amino acids long. The CDR3 DNA follows: TGTGCCAGCATTCTGTTTAGCGACTACGAGCAGTACTTC. It codes for CASILFSDYEQYF.

This clonotype was seen a handful of times. The chain links TRBV27 to TRBJ1-1; D is uncertain. CDR1 and CDR2 from the germline V gene are MNHEY and SMNVEV (reference sequence). CDR3 length equals 12 residues. Trimming removed 8 bases from V and 6 bases from J, with 13 bases in between. The CDR3 region has the DNA TGTGCCAGCCGTGGGAGAACCCCTGAAGCTTTCTTT. Residues: CASRGRTPEAFF.